Listed below are T cell receptor beta chains from one sample, sequenced in a study of blood T cell repertoires in COVID-19. Sequencing used immunoSEQ multiplex PCR; TCRdb keeps in-frame clones, though not all of them. This table holds about 160,000 clones, about 88% found once. The sequencing sample was made of peripheral blood. The receptors stem from a woman between 45 and 65 years old with COVID-19, enrolled during active disease. Both conserved end residues are part of each CDR3. Each record gives: J gene, V gene, clone size, D gene, CDR3 DNA, CDR3 protein. D genes are given only for firm matches. Only some rows state a clone size, as once, few, many or a class for expanded clones.

J: TRBJ1-3; V: TRBV30; size: .; D: .; DNA: TGTGCCTGGAGCGTCAGGGGAAGCGGTGGAAACACCATATATTTT; CDR3: CAWSVRGSGGNTIYF
J: TRBJ2-3; V: TRBV3-1/TRBV3-2; size: .; D: TRBD2; DNA: TGTGCCAGCAGCCAAGCGGGGGGGCCTTACGGTACGCAGTATTTT; CDR3: CASSQAGGPYGTQYF
J: TRBJ2-5; V: TRBV28; size: .; D: .; DNA: TGTGCCAGCAGAACTGAAGAGACCCAGTACTTC; CDR3: CASRTEETQYF
J: TRBJ1-4; V: TRBV2; size: .; D: .; DNA: TGTGCCAGCAGTGAAGGCGTCAGGGGATGGACTTTT; CDR3: CASSEGVRGWTF
J: TRBJ2-3; V: TRBV18; size: .; D: TRBD2; DNA: TGTGCCAGCTCAATTAGCGGGGGCACAGATACGCAGTATTTT; CDR3: CASSISGGTDTQYF
J: TRBJ2-5; V: TRBV6-1; size: .; D: TRBD2; DNA: TGTGCCAGCAGTGGACGGACTAGCGGGGGGGCTCGGGAGACCCAGTACTTC; CDR3: CASSGRTSGGARETQYF
J: TRBJ1-2; V: TRBV19; size: few; D: .; DNA: TGTGCCAGTAGTATTAAAGGGGTTGCTGGCTACACCTTC; CDR3: CASSIKGVAGYTF
J: TRBJ1-5; V: TRBV11-2; size: .; D: TRBD1; DNA: TGTGCCAGCAGGGGGACAGGGGTTAATCAGCCCCAGCATTTT; CDR3: CASRGTGVNQPQHF
J: TRBJ2-2; V: TRBV2; size: few; D: .; DNA: TGTGCCAGCAGTGAATCATGGAACACCGGGGAGCTGTTTTTT; CDR3: CASSESWNTGELFF
J: TRBJ1-6; V: TRBV30; size: .; D: .; DNA: TGTGCCTGGAGTGTAGGCAGGGCAAATTCACCCTTCCACTTT; CDR3: CAWSVGRANSPFHF
J: TRBJ2-3; V: TRBV5-4; size: .; D: .; DNA: TGTGCCAGCAGCCAGTGGGGGGGCCTGACAGATACGCAGTATTTT; CDR3: CASSQWGGLTDTQYF
J: TRBJ2-1; V: TRBV12-3/TRBV12-4; size: few; D: TRBD2; DNA: TGTGCCAGCATCCTCACTAGCGTTGGTGAGCAGTTCTTC; CDR3: CASILTSVGEQFF
J: TRBJ2-7; V: TRBV18; size: .; D: TRBD1; DNA: TGTGCCAGCTCACCCGTGACAGGGTACGGGGCCGAGCAGTACTTC; CDR3: CASSPVTGYGAEQYF
J: TRBJ1-1; V: TRBV12-3/TRBV12-4; size: .; D: .; DNA: TGTGCCAGCAGTGGCGGGGGAACTGAAGCTTTCTTT; CDR3: CASSGGGTEAFF
J: TRBJ1-2; V: TRBV11-2; size: .; D: TRBD1; DNA: TGTGCCAGCAGCCCCCGACAGGGAAAGAACTATGGCTACACCTTC; CDR3: CASSPRQGKNYGYTF
J: TRBJ1-1; V: TRBV7-9; size: .; D: TRBD1; DNA: TGTGCCAGCAGCTTAGGTGGAGGGGGCCTGACTGAAGCTTTCTTT; CDR3: CASSLGGGGLTEAFF
J: TRBJ1-2; V: TRBV19; size: .; D: .; DNA: TGTGCCAGTAGTATGGTCCCGACAGAGCCCTTTTTCTGGGGCTACACCTTC; CDR3: CASSMVPTEPFFWGYTF
J: TRBJ2-3; V: TRBV9; size: .; D: TRBD2; DNA: TGTGCCAGCAGCCGCCGGGGGGAGGCAGATACGCAGTATTTT; CDR3: CASSRRGEADTQYF
J: TRBJ2-5; V: TRBV14; size: .; D: .; DNA: TGTGCCAGCAGCCAAGATGAGCAAGAGACCCAGTACTTC; CDR3: CASSQDEQETQYF
J: TRBJ1-2; V: TRBV19; size: .; D: TRBD1; DNA: TGTGCCAGTAGTACCCGACAGGGAGCCTATGGCTACACCTTC; CDR3: CASSTRQGAYGYTF
J: TRBJ2-3; V: TRBV18; size: .; D: TRBD2; DNA: TGTGCCAGCTCAGCTAGCGGGGGGTCCACAGATACGCAGTATTTT; CDR3: CASSASGGSTDTQYF
J: TRBJ2-1; V: TRBV9; size: .; D: .; DNA: TGTGCCAGCAGCGTGAGTTTGGAGAATGAGCAGTTCTTC; CDR3: CASSVSLENEQFF
J: TRBJ2-3; V: TRBV28; size: .; D: TRBD2; DNA: TGTGCCAGCAGTTTACGCGGGGGGGGGTTCACAGATACGCAGTATTTT; CDR3: CASSLRGGGFTDTQYF
J: TRBJ2-5; V: TRBV7-2; size: .; D: TRBD2; DNA: TGTGCCAGCAGCAAAGCGGGGGGGCAACAAGAGACCCAGTACTTC; CDR3: CASSKAGGQQETQYF
J: TRBJ2-6; V: TRBV30; size: .; D: .; DNA: TGTGCCTGTAGCCTCAACTCTGGGGCCAACGTCCTGACTTTC; CDR3: CACSLNSGANVLTF
J: TRBJ1-1; V: TRBV19; size: .; D: TRBD1; DNA: TGTGCCAGTTATCAGGGGGGAACAGTCCCTGAAGCTTTCTTT; CDR3: CASYQGGTVPEAFF
J: TRBJ2-1; V: TRBV10-1; size: once; D: .; DNA: TGCGCCAGCAGCGGGGGTTACAATGAGCAGTTCTTC; CDR3: CASSGGYNEQFF
J: TRBJ1-2; V: TRBV10-1; size: .; D: TRBD1; DNA: TGCGCCAGCAGTGACCGGGACAGGGGTTTCTATGGCTACACCTTC; CDR3: CASSDRDRGFYGYTF
J: TRBJ2-2; V: TRBV5-1; size: .; D: .; DNA: TGCGCCAGCAGCTTGGTTGGGGCTATGAACACCGGGGAGCTGTTTTTT; CDR3: CASSLVGAMNTGELFF
J: TRBJ2-5; V: TRBV5-1; size: .; D: .; DNA: TGCGCCAGCAGCTTGGCACCCTTCGGAGAGACCCAGTACTTC; CDR3: CASSLAPFGETQYF
J: TRBJ1-3; V: TRBV10-3; size: few; D: .; DNA: TGTGCCATCAGTGAGTCGGCCATTACTGGAAACACCATATATTTT; CDR3: CAISESAITGNTIYF
J: TRBJ1-2; V: TRBV6-5; size: .; D: TRBD1; DNA: TGTGCCAGCAGTCCCGGACAGGCCTATGGCTACACCTTC; CDR3: CASSPGQAYGYTF
J: TRBJ2-1; V: TRBV5-1; size: .; D: TRBD1; DNA: TGCGCCAGCAGACAGGGGCCCTCAAACAATGAGCAGTTCTTC; CDR3: CASRQGPSNNEQFF
J: TRBJ2-5; V: TRBV2; size: .; D: .; DNA: TGTGCCAGCAGTGCTGGCCTTGAAGAGACCCAGTACTTC; CDR3: CASSAGLEETQYF
J: TRBJ1-5; V: TRBV28; size: .; D: TRBD1; DNA: TGTGCCAGCAGTCGGCGGACAGGCGGGGGGGGTCAGCCCCAGCATTTT; CDR3: CASSRRTGGGGQPQHF
J: TRBJ1-2; V: TRBV7-2; size: .; D: .; DNA: TGTGCCAGCAGCCCCAGTCTAGGGGGATCTGGCTACACCTTC; CDR3: CASSPSLGGSGYTF
J: TRBJ2-5; V: TRBV5-4; size: .; D: TRBD1; DNA: TGTGCCAGCAGCTCACCGACAGGGGGAGAGACCCAGTACTTC; CDR3: CASSSPTGGETQYF
J: TRBJ1-5; V: TRBV2; size: .; D: .; DNA: TGTGCCAGCAGGGGAGAGTATAGCAATCAGCCCCAGCATTTT; CDR3: CASRGEYSNQPQHF